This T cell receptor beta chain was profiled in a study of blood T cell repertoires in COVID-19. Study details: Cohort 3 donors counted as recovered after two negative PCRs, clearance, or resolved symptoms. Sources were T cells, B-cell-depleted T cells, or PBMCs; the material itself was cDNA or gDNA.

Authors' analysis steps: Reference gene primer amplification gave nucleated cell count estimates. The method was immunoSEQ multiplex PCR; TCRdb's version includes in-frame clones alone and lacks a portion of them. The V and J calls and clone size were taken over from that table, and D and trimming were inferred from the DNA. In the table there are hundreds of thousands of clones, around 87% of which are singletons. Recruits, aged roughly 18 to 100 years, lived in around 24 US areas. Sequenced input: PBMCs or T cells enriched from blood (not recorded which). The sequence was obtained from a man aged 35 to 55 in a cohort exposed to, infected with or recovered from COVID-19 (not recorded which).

The CDR3 region is CASSLETGSGEQFF. In nucleotides, the CDR3 is TGTGCCAGCAGCTTAGAAACAGGGTCGGGTGAGCAGTTCTTC. The chain combines TRBV11-3 with TRBJ2-1, with a weak D call TRBD1 (6 bases). CDR1 and CDR2 from the germline V gene are SGHNT and YENEEA. The CDR3 sequence is 14 residues long. Trimming stripped 0 bases from V and 9 bases from J, with 12 bases between.